Listed below are T cell receptor beta chains from one sample, sequenced in a study of tumor and adjacent non-tumor tissue in lung cancer. A single record per CDR3 protein comes from TCRdb applying MiXCR to the multiplex PCR reads. The table has approximately 100,000 distinct CDR3 sequences, around three fifths seen once. The sequencing sample was made of distant non-tumor lung tissue. These receptors all come from a man aged 25 to 45 with non-small cell lung cancer. CDR3s include the opening cysteine and the closing phenylalanine or tryptophan. The D gene is left open where the match is weak. Not every row has a clone size; where given, it reads once, few, many or a size class.

>.|TRBJ2-1|TRBV20-1|.
CSVRVIGVVHNEQFF
TGCAGTGTTAGGGTAATCGGAGTCGTCCACAATGAGCAGTTCTTC
>.|TRBJ1-4|TRBV11-2|.
CGSSGLGRHNEKLFF
TGTGGCAGTAGCGGATTGGGACGGCATAATGAAAAACTGTTTTTT
>.|TRBJ2-7|TRBV11-1|.
CANSPMTRGYEQYF
TGTGCCAATAGCCCGATGACAAGGGGGTACGAGCAGTACTTC
>TRBD1|TRBJ1-4|TRBV7-9|.
CASSLRQGATNEKLFF
TGTGCCAGCAGCCTGAGACAGGGCGCAACTAATGAAAAACTGTTTTTT
>.|TRBJ1-4|TRBV5-6|.
CASSDQSSGVYEKLFF
TGTGCCAGCAGCGACCAATCCTCCGGGGTTTATGAAAAACTGTTTTTT
>.|TRBJ2-2|TRBV11-2|few
CASSPLDGGTGELFF
TGTGCCAGCAGCCCCCTAGATGGAGGCACCGGGGAGCTGTTTTTT
>.|TRBJ1-4|TRBV4-3|many
CASSQSGANEKLFF
TGCGCCAGCAGCCAATCAGGGGCAAATGAAAAACTGTTTTTT
>.|TRBJ2-7|TRBV20-1|.
CRAMWTSRGRSSYEQYF
TGCAGAGCTATGTGGACTAGCAGGGGGAGAAGCTCCTACGAGCAGTACTTC
>TRBD1|TRBJ2-1|TRBV24-1|.
CATSESGGDRNEQLF
TGTGCCACCAGTGAATCAGGGGGCGACAGGAATGAGCAGCTCTTC
>.|TRBJ1-2|TRBV20-1|.
CRARGGGGGGYGYNF
TGCAGAGCCCGAGGCGGGGGCGGGGGCGGCTATGGCTACAACTTC
>.|TRBJ1-1|TRBV4-1|.
CASSQGEGWRNKAFF
TGCGCCAGCAGCCAAGGAGAGGGCTGGAGGAATAAAGCTTTCTTT
>.|TRBJ2-3|TRBV2|.
CASSVQPSTDTQYF
TGTGCCAGCAGTGTGCAGCCCAGCACAGATACGCAGTATTTT
>TRBD2|TRBJ2-5|TRBV11-2|.
CANSSPSGGETGQESQYF
TGTGCCAACAGCTCGCCATCGGGAGGGGAAACGGGCCAAGAGTCCCAGTACTTC
>.|TRBJ1-1|TRBV11-3|.
CANSLGVRDTEAFF
TGTGCCAACAGCTTAGGGGTGCGAGATACTGAAGCTTTCTTT
>.|TRBJ1-3|TRBV6-6|.
CASSNSSPTSGNTIYF
TGTGCCAGCAGTAACTCGAGCCCGACGTCTGGAAACACCATATATTTT